These 14 T cell receptor beta chains were sequenced from one sample in a study of CD4 T cells in relation to SARS-CoV-2 and coronaviruses. TCRdb's copy holds only in-frame clones and misses some; the assay was immunoSEQ multiplex PCR. In the table there are 36,000 or so clones, 77% of which are singletons. Antigen specificity for these receptors is unknown. The sequencing sample was made of memory CD4+ T cells from PBMCs, cultured in vitro. Receptors originate from an adult with COVID-19.

This clone was counted a few times. The rearrangement links TRBV19 to TRBJ1-5; TRBD1 matches at 8 bases. The germline CDR1 and CDR2 sequences are LNHDA and SQIVND (reference sequence). The CDR3 extends over 16 amino acids. Trimming removed 3 bases from V and 3 bases from J; junction bases left unmatched: 7. The DNA of the CDR3 is TGTGCCAGTAGTATGAGGACAGGGATGATCAATCAGCCCCAGCATTTT. Encoded protein: CASSMRTGMINQPQHF. Full variable domain (missing parts from reference TRBV19 and TRBJ1-5): DGGITQSPKYLFRKEGQNVTLSCEQNLNHDAMYWYRQDPGQGLRLIYYSQIVNDFQKGDIAEGYSVSREKKESFPLTVTSAQKNPTAFYLCASSMRTGMINQPQHFGDGTRLSIL.

This clone was recorded only once. CDR3 loop: CASSLDQGLVPYF. The CDR3 nucleotides read TGTGCCAGCAGCTTAGACCAGGGACTAGTACCGTACTTC. This chain connects TRBV7-2 to TRBJ2-7, with 8 positions matching TRBD2. There are 13 residues in the CDR3. CDR1 is SGHTA, CDR2 FQGNSA, per germline. The junction had 8 bases not matched to a gene; V was cut back by 1 base and J by 12 bases.

This rearrangement joins TRBV28 to TRBJ2-5, with D unclear. The V end was cut by 5 bases, the J end by 2 bases, with 12 bases between. Germline assignment: CDR1 MDHEN and CDR2 SYDVKM. The CDR3 sequence is 14 residues long. CDR3 amino acids: CASSLPHGQETQYF. The CDR3 DNA reads as TGTGCCAGCAGTCTCCCCCACGGGCAAGAGACCCAGTACTTC.

The rearrangement joins TRBV6-5 to TRBJ1-3; D is uncertain. This CDR3 has 15 amino acids. CDR1 is MNHEY and CDR2 is SVGAGI in the germline V gene. V lost 7 bases and J lost 0, with 13 bases in between. CDR3 in DNA: TGTGCCAGCATATCCGGACGAGGCTCTGGAAACACCATATATTTT. The encoded protein is CASISGRGSGNTIYF.

This chain links TRBV5-1 with TRBJ2-7; 7 nucleotides match TRBD1. The germline CDR1 and CDR2 sequences are SGHRS and YFSETQ. This CDR3 is 14 amino acids long. The J segment lost 4 bases and the V segment lost 5 bases, leaving 9 bases of the junction unmatched. This chain's CDR3 is CASSSGTATYEQYF. The CDR3 bases are TGCGCCAGCAGTTCCGGGACAGCGACTTACGAGCAGTACTTC.

This clone was detected a few times. The chain uses TRBV28 and TRBJ2-1, with TRBD2 identical over 9 bases. Per germline, CDR1 MDHEN and CDR2 SYDVKM. The CDR3 spans 15 residues. V lost 4 bases, J lost 9 bases, and 10 bases stayed unmatched. DNA for the CDR3: TGTGCCAGCAGTTCCACTTCTAGCGGGACTGGTGAGCAGTTCTTC. This translates into CASSSTSSGTGEQFF.

J is TRBJ1-5 and V is TRBV21-1; no check of the table's D call, TRBD1, against the DNA was made. TRBV21-1 is a pseudogene. The CDR3 has 17 amino acids. As DNA, the CDR3 is TGTGCCAGCAGCAAAGGGAGGGGACAGGGCCGGGATCAGCCCCAGCATTTT. It specifies CASSKGRGQGRDQPQHF.

V is TRBV6-5 and J is TRBJ2-5, with D possibly TRBD2 on 6 matching bases. Trimming stripped 7 bases from V and 7 bases from J, with 10 bases between. The germline V gene has CDR1 MNHEY and CDR2 SVGAGI. The CDR3 is 11 amino acids. CDR3 region: CASTNGGTQYF. In DNA form, the CDR3 reads TGTGCCAGCACAAACGGGGGGACCCAGTACTTC.

This chain uses TRBV6-4 with TRBJ2-2; weak D call: TRBD2 (6 bases). The CDR3 extends over 13 amino acids. The germline V and J ends were trimmed by 0 bases and 7 bases, with 6 bases remaining between them. Germline V gene data show CDR1 as MRHNA and CDR2 as SNTAGT. The CDR3 DNA is TGTGCCAGCAGTGACTCGACTAGCGGGGAGCTGTTTTTT. Translated: CASSDSTSGELFF.

This chain connects TRBV7-2 to TRBJ2-7, with D perhaps matching TRBD1 (6 bases). Germline V lookup: CDR1 SGHTA, CDR2 FQGNSA. CDR3 length: 14 residues. V gave up 5 bases and J gave up 2 bases, with 13 bases separating them. This chain's CDR3 is CASSPRWGPYEQYF. Written as DNA, the CDR3 is TGTGCCAGCAGCCCACGTTGGGGGCCCTACGAGCAGTACTTC.

The rearrangement uses TRBV18 and TRBJ2-2; D not resolved. The CDR3 totals 11 residues. From germline, CDR1 is KGHSH and CDR2 LQKENI. The V end lost 5 bases, the J end lost 6 bases, and 4 bases lay between the germline ends. As DNA, the CDR3 is TGTGCCAGCTCAGAGTCCGGGGAGCTGTTTTTT. Residues: CASSESGELFF.

The chain employs TRBV30 and TRBJ2-7; no firm D call. Germline V gene data show CDR1 as GTSNPN and CDR2 as SVGIG (reference sequence). Trimming took 5 bases from V and 0 from J, leaving 17 bases between them. The CDR3 has 15 amino acids. CDR3 region: CAWGVGQSSSYEQYF. CDR3 sequence (DNA): TGTGCCTGGGGGGTCGGGCAGTCAAGCTCCTACGAGCAGTACTTC.

This clone was picked up one time. This chain uses TRBV10-3 with TRBJ1-4; D may be TRBD1 (6 bases). CDR1 and CDR2 from the germline V gene are ENHRY and SYGVKD. Trimming shortened V by 4 bases and J by 11 bases, and 11 bases separated the two germline ends. The CDR3 consists of 12 residues. CDR3 region: CAISVQGNKLFF. CDR3 nucleotides: TGTGCCATCAGTGTTCAGGGGAACAAACTGTTTTTT.

The rearrangement links TRBV19 to TRBJ1-1, with D unclear. The CDR3 sequence is 13 residues long. Germline CDR1 and CDR2: LNHDA and SQIVND (reference sequence). V lost 1 base and J 4 bases, leaving 7 bases between the germline ends. The CDR3 here is CASSIGWGTEAFF. CDR3 in DNA: TGTGCCAGTAGTATAGGATGGGGCACTGAAGCTTTCTTT.